Presented here are 11 T cell receptor beta chains from one specimen sequenced in a study of blood T cell repertoires in COVID-19. The assay was immunoSEQ multiplex PCR, and TCRdb's table has in-frame clones only and misses some. The profile shows approximately 60,000 clones, 80% to 90% of them singletons. The source material was peripheral blood. These receptor sequences come from a man aged 45 to 65 with active COVID-19.

This clone was observed a handful of times. J is TRBJ1-1 and V is TRBV6-5, with D perhaps matching TRBD1 (6 bases). Per the germline V gene, CDR1 is MNHEY and CDR2 is SVGAGI. V dropped 8 bases and J dropped 3 bases, with 13 bases sitting between them. The length of the CDR3 is 13 residues. DNA of the CDR3: TGTGCCAGCGGCCCAGGGGCGGACACTGAAGCTTTCTTT. Amino acid sequence: CASGPGADTEAFF.

The chain combines TRBV7-9 with TRBJ2-7; the D gene is possibly TRBD1 (6 bases). CDR1 SEHNR and CDR2 FQNEAQ come from the germline V gene (reference sequence). There are 15 residues in the CDR3. Trimming left V 1 base short and J 0 bases short, with 10 bases between. CDR3 sequence reads: CASSLGQAGSYEQYF. The CDR3 DNA reads TGTGCCAGCAGCTTAGGACAGGCTGGCTCCTACGAGCAGTACTTC. Using reference TRBV7-9 and TRBJ2-7 for the parts outside the CDR3, the full variable domain is DTGVSQNPRHKITKRGQNVTFRCDPISEHNRLYWYRQTLGQGPEFLTYFQNEAQLEKSRLLSDRFSAERPKGSFSTLEIQRTEQGDSAMYLCASSLGQAGSYEQYFGPGTRLTVT.

The chain employs TRBV6-1 and TRBJ2-3; D gene unclear. Germline-derived CDR1 and CDR2 are MNHNS and SASEGT. The CDR3 is 15 residues long. Trimming took off 0 bases at V and 0 bases at J, with 7 bases between the two ends. In nucleotides, the CDR3 is TGTGCCAGCAGTGAAGCGCTTGGCAGCACAGATACGCAGTATTTT. It specifies CASSEALGSTDTQYF.

The chain links TRBV2 to TRBJ2-3; a possible D gene is TRBD1 (5 bases). Trimming removed 6 bases at V and 0 bases at J, with 10 bases between. The CDR3 totals 14 residues. Germline CDR1 SNHLY, CDR2 FYNNEI. CDR3 residues: CASSGAGSTDTQYF. The CDR3 coding sequence is TGTGCCAGCAGCGGAGCAGGGAGCACAGATACGCAGTATTTT.

The V call is TRBV30, the J call TRBJ1-1; 7 bases align to TRBD1. CDR1 GTSNPN and CDR2 SVGIG come from the germline V gene (reference sequence). The CDR3 covers 13 residues. With V trimmed by 3 bases and J by 2 bases, 3 bases remained unmatched. CDR3 nucleotide sequence: TGTGCCTGGAGGACAGGGCCAAACACTGAAGCTTTCTTT. Translation: CAWRTGPNTEAFF.

This chain uses TRBV18 with TRBJ2-2; D is unresolved. The germline V gene encodes CDR1 KGHSH and CDR2 LQKENI. V was pared by 0 bases and J by 5 bases, with 13 bases between. The CDR3 loop spans 16 amino acids. In DNA form, the CDR3 reads TGTGCCAGCTCACCACCAATCGCCGCAGGAACCGGGGAGCTGTTTTTT. Amino acid sequence: CASSPPIAAGTGELFF.

The CDR3 DNA sequence: TGTGCCAGCAGCTTAGTCAGGGACGAGCAGTACTTC. Encoded protein: CASSLVRDEQYF. This chain joins TRBV11-2 and TRBJ2-7, with a tentative D call TRBD1 (5 bases). V lost 1 base and J lost 5, with 6 bases in between. Germline V gives CDR1 SGHAT, CDR2 FQNNGV. This CDR3 is 12 amino acids long.

This chain uses TRBV5-1 with TRBJ2-1, with D uncertain. The CDR3 extends over 14 amino acids. The germline V gene encodes CDR1 SGHRS and CDR2 YFSETQ. V was shortened by 5 bases and J by 5 bases, with 14 bases between the two germline ends. Written as DNA, the CDR3 is TGCGCCAGCAGGGCCGCAGGTGTGGACAATGAGCAGTTCTTC. Residues: CASRAAGVDNEQFF.

J is TRBJ1-2 and V is TRBV6-5; possibly TRBD1 for D (6 bases). There are 13 residues in the CDR3. V lost 6 bases, J lost 4 bases, and 12 bases lay in between. CDR1 and CDR2 from the germline V gene are MNHEY and SVGAGI. The CDR3 sequence is CASRAQGFYGYTF. CDR3 in DNA: TGTGCCAGCAGGGCACAGGGCTTCTATGGCTACACCTTC.

This clone was seen just once. This chain connects TRBV6-5 to TRBJ2-7; D is possibly TRBD1 (6 bases). In germline, CDR1 is MNHEY, CDR2 SVGAGI. V was trimmed by 8 bases and J by 6 bases, leaving 17 bases between them. The CDR3 runs to 13 residues. The CDR3 sequence: CASAPSRGFEQYF. The CDR3 coding sequence is TGTGCCAGCGCCCCTAGCAGGGGTTTCGAGCAGTACTTC.

The gene calls are TRBV5-1 and TRBJ2-5; D uncertain. Germline assignment: CDR1 SGHRS and CDR2 YFSETQ. CDR3 length equals 14 residues. Trimming pared 0 bases from V and 1 base from J, leaving 7 bases between. The CDR3 DNA sequence: TGCGCCAGCAGCTTGGCTGATAGCCAAGAGACCCAGTACTTC. This codes for CASSLADSQETQYF. The full variable domain, in which reference TRBV5-1 and TRBJ2-5 provide the parts outside the CDR3, is KAGVTQTPRYLIKTRGQQVTLSCSPISGHRSVSWYQQTPGQGLQFLFEYFSETQRNKGNFPGRFSGRQFSNSRSEMNVSTLELGDSALYLCASSLADSQETQYFGPGTRLLVL.